The clone carrying this TCR beta chain was recorded at least ten times. The sample comes from a study of early T cells in non-severe SARS-CoV-2 infection. With V trimmed by 0 bases and J by 6 bases, 7 bases remained unmatched. Germline V CDR1 and CDR2: DFQATT, SNEGSKA (reference sequence). The CDR3 sequence is 14 residues long. TCRdb redid the calling of the 5' RACE reads with MiXCR, one entry per CDR3 protein. The repertoire holds around 70,000 distinct CDR3 sequences, with around 9.9% as singletons. The specimen was whole blood. V and J are TRBV20-1 and TRBJ2-7; 8 bases agree with TRBD2. The sequence was collected from an adult who was a healthcare worker with PCR-confirmed SARS-CoV-2 infection or an uninfected control (not recorded which). The CDR3 reads CSARDGGTSGEQYF. The CDR3 bases are TGCAGTGCTAGAGATGGTGGAACTAGCGGCGAGCAGTACTTC.